These 15 T cell receptor beta chains came from one sample sequenced in a study of T cells in narcolepsy. Clones were sequenced by immunoSEQ multiplex PCR, and TCRdb holds only the in-frame ones, with some missing. The profile shows about 27,000 clones, 86% of them singletons. Sequencing was carried out using CD45RA- memory CD4+ T cells from PBMCs. These receptors were collected from a human donor with narcolepsy.

The V and J genes are TRBV6-1 and TRBJ1-1; 7 bases are shared with TRBD1. The CDR3 sequence is 12 residues long. V was pared by 8 bases and J by 6 bases, with 6 bases of the junction left unmatched. Germline values: CDR1 MNHNS, CDR2 SASEGT. In DNA, the CDR3 is TGTGCCAGCCGGACAGGTATTGCTGAAGCTTTCTTT. Amino acid sequence: CASRTGIAEAFF.

The chain combines TRBV5-1 with TRBJ2-5; 7 positions match TRBD2. J was trimmed by 1 base and V by 9 bases; bases with no gene match: 6. The CDR3 runs 13 residues. Germline-derived CDR1 and CDR2 are SGHRS and YFSETQ. The CDR3 coding sequence is TGCGCCACTGCTAGCGGACCCCAAGAGACCCAGTACTTC. Protein sequence: CATASGPQETQYF.

The chain uses TRBV18 and TRBJ1-6; D remains ambiguous. Trimming removed 1 base from V and 8 bases from J, with 9 bases in between. The CDR3 has 14 amino acids. CDR1 and CDR2 (germline): KGHSH, LQKENI. The CDR3 reads CASSPQGNDSPLHF. The CDR3 DNA follows: TGTGCCAGCTCACCACAAGGGAATGATTCACCCCTCCACTTT. Full variable domain (rest looked up from reference TRBV18 and TRBJ1-6): NAGVMQNPRHLVRRRGQEARLRCSPMKGHSHVYWYRQLPEEGLKFMVYLQKENIIDESGMPKERFSAEFPKEGPSILRIQQVVRGDSAAYFCASSPQGNDSPLHFGNGTRLTVT.

The rearrangement links TRBV11-2 to TRBJ2-7; possibly TRBD2 for D (6 bases). The V gene's germline CDR1 is SGHAT and CDR2 FQNNGV. The germline V and J ends were trimmed by 3 bases and 5 bases, with 14 bases remaining between them. The CDR3 is 14 residues long. The CDR3 DNA follows: TGTGCCAGCAGCTTGCTAGCGATAGTCCACGAGCAGTACTTC. Its protein product is CASSLLAIVHEQYF.

The chain uses TRBV6-1 and TRBJ2-7; D possibly corresponds to TRBD1 (6 bases). The CDR3 consists of 13 residues. CDR1 is MNHNS and CDR2 is SASEGT in the germline V gene. V lost 6 bases and J 0 bases, leaving 9 bases between the germline ends. The CDR3 coding sequence is TGTGCCAGCAGACTGGACAGCTCCTACGAGCAGTACGTC. It is translated as CASRLDSSYEQYV.

This chain's CDR3 is CASTSTGVYEQYV. CDR3 DNA sequence: TGTGCCAGCACCTCGACAGGGGTCTACGAGCAGTACGTC. The genes are TRBV28 and TRBJ2-7; 8 positions agree with TRBD1. The CDR3 is made up of 13 amino acids. V lost 7 bases, J lost 3 bases, and 5 bases stayed unmatched. Per the germline V gene, CDR1 is MDHEN and CDR2 is SYDVKM.

The chain links TRBV27 to TRBJ2-6, with TRBD1 matching over 10 bases. Trimming removed 5 bases from V and 4 bases from J; junction bases left unmatched: 5. CDR1 is MNHEY, CDR2 SMNVEV, per germline (reference sequence). The CDR3 has 16 amino acids. DNA for the CDR3: TGTGCCAGCAGTCCTGGGACAGGGGTAGGGGCCAACGTCCTGACTTTC. Its protein is CASSPGTGVGANVLTF.

This chain uses TRBV5-1 with TRBJ2-3; D is unresolved. The germline gives CDR1 SGHRS, CDR2 YFSETQ. The CDR3 is 13 amino acids. V was cut by 4 bases and J by 6 bases, with 12 bases left in between. CDR3 sequence reads: CASSPTLADTQYF. In DNA, the CDR3 is TGCGCCAGCAGCCCGACTCTCGCCGATACGCAGTATTTT.

The V call is TRBV13, the J call TRBJ2-6, with TRBD1 matching over 7 bases. The CDR3 runs to 17 residues. Germline assignment: CDR1 PRHDT and CDR2 FYEKMQ (reference sequence). The V gene end was trimmed by 2 bases and the J gene end by 0 bases; junction bases not matched to a gene: 4. The CDR3 DNA is TGTGCCAGCAGCTTAAGTACAGGGGTCTCTGGGGCCAACGTCCTGACTTTC. Amino acids: CASSLSTGVSGANVLTF. The variable domain in full, with the rest retrieved from reference TRBV13 and TRBJ2-6, is AAGVIQSPRHLIKEKRETATLKCYPIPRHDTVYWYQQGPGQDPQFLISFYEKMQSDKGSIPDRFSAQQFSDYHSELNMSSLELGDSALYFCASSLSTGVSGANVLTFGAGSRLTVL.

The V gene is TRBV6-5, the J gene TRBJ2-2; a weak D match, TRBD2 (5 bases). The germline V gene has CDR1 MNHEY and CDR2 SVGAGI. Trimming removed 8 bases from V and 5 bases from J, with 12 bases in between. This CDR3 spans 13 amino acids. CDR3 region: CASELGNTGELFF. For the CDR3, the DNA is TGTGCCAGCGAACTAGGGAATACCGGGGAGCTGTTTTTT.

This rearrangement joins TRBV7-8 to TRBJ1-5; 7 bases line up with TRBD1. The CDR3 is 19 amino acids. Germline CDR1 SGHVS, CDR2 FQNEAQ. After removal of 7 bases from V and 0 bases from J, the junction contained 18 bases not matched to a gene. The CDR3 sequence is CASKRGAGTASYSNQPQHF. CDR3 DNA sequence: TGTGCCAGCAAGCGGGGAGCCGGGACAGCATCCTATAGCAATCAGCCCCAGCATTTT.

The chain carries TRBV5-8 and TRBJ2-7; tentative D call: TRBD1 (5 bases). Germline CDR1 reads SGHTS; CDR2 reads YDEGEE. Trimming stripped 4 bases from V and 4 bases from J, with 12 bases between. The length of the CDR3 is 13 residues. The CDR3 region has the DNA TGTGCCAGCAGCGCCGGACACCCTTACGAGCAGTACTTC. Its translation is CASSAGHPYEQYF.

CDR3 protein: CASSEGDGRSSYEQYF. The DNA for the CDR3 is TGTGCCAGCAGTGAAGGGGACGGGAGGAGCTCCTACGAGCAGTACTTC. The genes are TRBV6-1 and TRBJ2-7, with TRBD2 matching 7 bases. From germline, CDR1 is MNHNS and CDR2 SASEGT. This CDR3 has 16 amino acids. Trimming cost V 1 base and J 0 bases; bases outside gene matches: 6.

The chain uses TRBV10-3 and TRBJ2-2; TRBD2 is a possible D gene (6 bases). The V and J ends lost 2 bases and 3 bases respectively, with 19 bases between them. The CDR3 is made up of 18 amino acids. Germline CDR1 reads ENHRY; CDR2 reads SYGVKD. The CDR3 sequence: CAISENFPTRVDTGELFF. The CDR3 DNA follows: TGTGCCATCAGTGAGAACTTTCCGACTAGGGTTGACACCGGGGAGCTGTTTTTT.

This sequence joins TRBV6-6 and TRBJ2-5; possibly TRBD2 for D (5 bases). From germline, CDR1 is MNHNY and CDR2 SVGAGI (reference sequence). Trimming removed 7 bases at V and 2 bases at J, with 11 bases between. The CDR3 runs 13 residues. This chain's CDR3 is CASIASGQETQYF. The CDR3, as DNA: TGTGCCAGCATAGCCAGCGGTCAAGAGACCCAGTACTTC.